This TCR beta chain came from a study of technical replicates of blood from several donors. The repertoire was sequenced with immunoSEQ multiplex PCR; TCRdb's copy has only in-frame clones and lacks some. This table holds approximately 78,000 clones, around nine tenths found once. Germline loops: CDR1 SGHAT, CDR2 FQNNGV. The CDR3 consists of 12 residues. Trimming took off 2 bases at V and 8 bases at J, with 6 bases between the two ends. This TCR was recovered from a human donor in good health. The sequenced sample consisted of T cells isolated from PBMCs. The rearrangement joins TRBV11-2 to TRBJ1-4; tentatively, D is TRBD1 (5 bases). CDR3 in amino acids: CASSLQGEKLFF. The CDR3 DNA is TGTGCCAGCAGCTTACAGGGAGAAAAACTGTTTTTT.